The 18 T cell receptor beta chains below were found in one sample sequenced in a study of cytomegalovirus exposure and HLA in healthy donors. The PCR ran on 60 Vbeta and 13 Jbeta primers. The table came from immunoSEQ multiplex PCR; TCRdb's copy has only in-frame clones and leaves some out. The sample shows roughly 49,000 clones, around 81% of them seen only once. Material for sequencing was PBMCs. These receptors all come from a boy under 18 in good health and CMV-seropositive.

This chain joins TRBV19 and TRBJ1-2, with a weak D call TRBD1 (5 bases). Germline V CDR1 and CDR2: LNHDA, SQIVND (reference sequence). The CDR3 is made up of 14 amino acids. Trimming stripped 5 bases from V and 4 bases from J, with 14 bases between. In nucleotides, the CDR3 is TGTGCCAGTAGTGCCCTCGCCGGGGGCTATGGCTACACCTTC. It yields the protein CASSALAGGYGYTF.

This clone was picked up one time. The junction does not match germline at one end; this may be a read error. The rearrangement joins TRBV27 to TRBJ2-3; weak D call: TRBD2 (6 bases). Germline V gene lookup returns CDR1 MNHEY and CDR2 SMNVEV (reference sequence). The CDR3 is made up of 13 amino acids. CDR3: CASSFTSTGTQYF. CDR3 coding DNA: TGTGCCAGCAGTTTTACTAGCACAGGTACGCAGTATTTT.

The genes are TRBV6-5 and TRBJ2-7; weak D call: TRBD2 (5 bases). Germline V CDR1 and CDR2: MNHEY, SVGAGI. The CDR3 totals 13 residues. V was shortened by 2 bases and J by 5 bases, with 10 bases between the two germline ends. CDR3 in amino acids: CASSYSPGNEQYF. The CDR3 nucleotides are TGTGCCAGCAGTTACAGTCCCGGGAACGAGCAGTACTTC.

The chain joins TRBV5-4 to TRBJ2-1, with a possible D match to TRBD1 (5 bases). The CDR3 totals 14 residues. The V and J ends lost 3 bases and 5 bases respectively, with 12 bases between them. Germline V gene data show CDR1 as SGHNT and CDR2 as YYREEE (reference sequence). CDR3 residues: CASSSRQTDNEQFF. The CDR3 nucleotides are TGTGCCAGCAGCTCTAGACAGACCGACAATGAGCAGTTCTTC.

Of note for this clone: At one of its ends the junction is not consistent with the germline gene, which may arise from a read error. This chain joins TRBV7-9 and TRBJ2-4; TRBD2 aligns across 8 bases. Germline lookup yields CDR1 SEHNR and CDR2 FQNEAQ (reference sequence). The CDR3 loop spans 14 amino acids. Written as DNA, the CDR3 is TGTTCCAGCAGCTTAGCGGGGAGGAAAAACATTCAGTACTTC. Its protein product is CSSSLAGRKNIQYF.

Written as DNA, the CDR3 is TGTGCCAGCAGCGCCGCCAGGGGGGTGATCGATGGCTACACCTTC. It yields the protein CASSAARGVIDGYTF. V is TRBV9 and J is TRBJ1-2, with 7 positions matching TRBD1. The CDR3 runs 15 residues. V was pared by 3 bases and J by 6 bases, with 11 bases of the junction left unmatched. Germline CDR1 and CDR2: SGDLS and YYNGEE. Filled out from reference TRBV9 and TRBJ1-2, the complete variable domain reads DSGVTQTPKHLITATGQRVTLRCSPRSGDLSVYWYQQSLDQGLQFLIQYYNGEERAKGNILERFSAQQFPDLHSELNLSSLELGDSALYFCASSAARGVIDGYTFGSGTRLTVV.

This clone was recorded once. This chain links TRBV10-1 with TRBJ2-7, with 7 bases lining up with TRBD1. Germline CDR1 reads WNHNN; CDR2 reads SYGVQD (reference sequence). The junction had 2 bases not matched to a gene; V was cut back by 2 bases and J by 4 bases. The CDR3 sequence is 13 residues long. The CDR3 is CASSENRGYEQYF. DNA of the CDR3: TGCGCCAGCAGTGAGAACAGGGGTTACGAGCAGTACTTC.

V is TRBV7-2 and J is TRBJ1-5; the D is unclear. Germline values: CDR1 SGHTA, CDR2 FQGNSA. The CDR3 totals 13 residues. The ends were cut back, 1 base at V and 7 bases at J, with 8 bases in the middle. CDR3 in amino acids: CASSLGARQPQHF. The CDR3 nucleotides read TGTGCCAGCAGCTTAGGGGCACGCCAGCCCCAGCATTTT.

The chain joins TRBV4-1 to TRBJ2-5; D perhaps matches TRBD2 (5 bases). CDR1 is MGHRA and CDR2 is YSYEKL in the germline V gene. This CDR3 has 17 residues. V gave up 4 bases and J gave up 5 bases, with 23 bases separating them. CDR3 sequence: CASSLSPGGGFRETQYF. CDR3 nucleotides: TGCGCCAGCAGCCTCTCACCGGGCGGAGGATTTCGCGAGACCCAGTACTTC.

The chain links TRBV5-1 to TRBJ1-1; the match to TRBD1 covers 8 bases. The CDR3 has 14 residues. V lost 4 bases and J lost 4; bases outside the gene matches: 6. Germline loops: CDR1 SGHRS, CDR2 YFSETQ. The CDR3, as DNA: TGCGCCAGCAGCGTGGACAGGGAGGGCACTGAAGCTTTCTTT. Amino acids: CASSVDREGTEAFF.

The gene calls are TRBV19 and TRBJ2-2, with D hard to call. Trimming took 7 bases from V and 7 from J, leaving 16 bases between them. The CDR3 is 14 residues long. Looked up from germline, CDR1 is LNHDA and CDR2 is SQIVND (reference sequence). The CDR3 sequence: CASTLGLAVGELFF. CDR3 coding DNA: TGTGCCAGTACTTTAGGTCTGGCGGTCGGGGAGCTGTTTTTT.

This clone appeared once. The junction differs from germline at one of its ends, possibly a read error. The chain couples TRBV19 to TRBJ2-5; D remains unclear. The CDR3 has 13 amino acids. CDR1 is LNHDA and CDR2 is SQIVND in the germline V gene (reference sequence). The chain's CDR3 is CASSRIFQEAQYF. The CDR3 region has the DNA TGTGCCAGTAGTAGGATATTCCAAGAGGCCCAGTACTTC.

The V and J genes are TRBV6-5 and TRBJ1-3; the D is unclear. V was shortened by 0 bases and J by 10 bases, with 13 bases between the two germline ends. CDR3 length: 14 residues. The germline gives CDR1 MNHEY, CDR2 SVGAGI. CDR3 amino acids: CASSYSNIAGTIYF. For the CDR3, the DNA is TGTGCCAGCAGTTACTCAAACATCGCCGGGACCATATATTTT.

The chain links TRBV7-9 to TRBJ2-3, with TRBD2 identical over 7 bases. J was trimmed by 6 bases and V by 0 bases; bases with no gene match: 6. The V gene's germline CDR1 is SEHNR and CDR2 FQNEAQ (reference sequence). The CDR3 spans 15 residues. The DNA for the CDR3 is TGTGCCAGCAGCTTAGCGGGGGGGGTCAGTGATACGCAGTATTTT. This translates into CASSLAGGVSDTQYF.

This rearrangement joins TRBV4-1 to TRBJ1-1; 7 nucleotides match TRBD1. The V gene's germline CDR1 is MGHRA and CDR2 YSYEKL. The CDR3 is made up of 15 amino acids. V lost 3 bases and J lost 5; bases outside the gene matches: 9. The CDR3 DNA reads TGCGCCAGCAGCCACCAAGGGGGCATGGGTACTGAAGCTTTCTTT. Protein product: CASSHQGGMGTEAFF.

The rearrangement links TRBV7-9 to TRBJ1-4; the D gene is possibly TRBD1 (5 bases). The CDR3 covers 15 residues. In germline, CDR1 is SEHNR, CDR2 FQNEAQ (reference sequence). Between the trimmed V and J ends, which lost 1 base and 5 bases, there was a span of 11 bases. In DNA, the CDR3 is TGTGCCAGCAGCTTAGTCGCGGGGGAAAATGAAAAACTGTTTTTT. Protein: CASSLVAGENEKLFF. The full variable domain, in which reference TRBV7-9 and TRBJ1-4 provide the parts outside the CDR3, is DTGVSQNPRHKITKRGQNVTFRCDPISEHNRLYWYRQTLGQGPEFLTYFQNEAQLEKSRLLSDRFSAERPKGSFSTLEIQRTEQGDSAMYLCASSLVAGENEKLFFGSGTQLSVL.

The chain is built from TRBV6-1 and TRBJ1-1, with D hard to call. Trimming took off 2 bases at V and 10 bases at J, with 11 bases between the two ends. The length of the CDR3 is 12 residues. The germline gives CDR1 MNHNS, CDR2 SASEGT. CDR3 residues: CASSELNTGAFF. CDR3 DNA: TGTGCCAGCAGTGAATTGAACACGGGAGCTTTCTTT.

The V gene is TRBV11-2, the J gene TRBJ2-7; D is perhaps TRBD1 (5 bases). Trimming left V 8 bases short and J 0 bases short, with 14 bases between. Looked up from germline, CDR1 is SGHAT and CDR2 is FQNNGV. This CDR3 contains 14 residues. Here the CDR3 DNA reads TGTGCCAGCGCCAGACCAGGGCGCTCCTACGAGCAGTACTTC. Its protein product is CASARPGRSYEQYF. The full variable domain, with the rest looked up from reference TRBV11-2 and TRBJ2-7, is EAGVAQSPRYKIIEKRQSVAFWCNPISGHATLYWYQQILGQGPKLLIQFQNNGVVDDSQLPKDRFSAERLKGVDSTLKIQPAKLEDSAVYLCASARPGRSYEQYFGPGTRLTVT.